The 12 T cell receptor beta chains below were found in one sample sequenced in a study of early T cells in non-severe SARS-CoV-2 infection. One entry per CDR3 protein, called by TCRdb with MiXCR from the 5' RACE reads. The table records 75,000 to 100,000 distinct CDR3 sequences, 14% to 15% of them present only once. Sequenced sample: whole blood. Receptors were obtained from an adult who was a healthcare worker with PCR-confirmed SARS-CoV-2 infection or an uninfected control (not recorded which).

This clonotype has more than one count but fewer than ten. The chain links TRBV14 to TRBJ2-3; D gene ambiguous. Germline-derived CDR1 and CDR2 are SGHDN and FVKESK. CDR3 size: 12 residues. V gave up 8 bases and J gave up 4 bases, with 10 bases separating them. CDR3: CASGIVSDTQYF. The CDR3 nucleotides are TGTGCCAGCGGGATTGTCTCAGATACGCAGTATTTT.

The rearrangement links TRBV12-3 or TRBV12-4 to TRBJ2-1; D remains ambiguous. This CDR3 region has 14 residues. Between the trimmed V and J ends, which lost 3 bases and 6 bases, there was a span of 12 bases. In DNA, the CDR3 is TGTGCCAGCAGTTTGGTCGCCGCCATCAATGAGCAGTTCTTC. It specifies CASSLVAAINEQFF.

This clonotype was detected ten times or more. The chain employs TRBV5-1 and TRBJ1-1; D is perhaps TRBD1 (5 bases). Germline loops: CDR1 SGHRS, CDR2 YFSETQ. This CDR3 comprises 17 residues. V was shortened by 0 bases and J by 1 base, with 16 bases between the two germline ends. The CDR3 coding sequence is TGCGCCAGCAGCTTGGTAAGGGGAACACAAAAGAACACTGAAGCTTTCTTT. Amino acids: CASSLVRGTQKNTEAFF.

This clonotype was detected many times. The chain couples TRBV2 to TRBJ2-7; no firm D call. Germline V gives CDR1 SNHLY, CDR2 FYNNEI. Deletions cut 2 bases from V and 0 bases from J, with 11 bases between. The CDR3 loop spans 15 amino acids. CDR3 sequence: CASSERQITSYEQYV. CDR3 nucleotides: TGTGCCAGCAGTGAACGTCAGATTACCTCCTACGAGCAGTACGTC.

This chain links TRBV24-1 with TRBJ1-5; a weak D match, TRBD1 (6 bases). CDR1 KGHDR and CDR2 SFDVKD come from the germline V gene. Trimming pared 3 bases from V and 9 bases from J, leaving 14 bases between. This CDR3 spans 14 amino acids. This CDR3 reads CATSDPSQGLPQHF. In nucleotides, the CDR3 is TGTGCCACCAGTGATCCTTCCCAGGGGCTGCCCCAGCATTTT.

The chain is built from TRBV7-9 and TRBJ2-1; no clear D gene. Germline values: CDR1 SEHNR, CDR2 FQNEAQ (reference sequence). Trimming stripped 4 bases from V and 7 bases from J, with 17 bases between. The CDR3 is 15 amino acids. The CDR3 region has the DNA TGTGCCAGCAGCTATAATACGGGCCTGAGAAATGAGCAGTTCTTC. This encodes CASSYNTGLRNEQFF.

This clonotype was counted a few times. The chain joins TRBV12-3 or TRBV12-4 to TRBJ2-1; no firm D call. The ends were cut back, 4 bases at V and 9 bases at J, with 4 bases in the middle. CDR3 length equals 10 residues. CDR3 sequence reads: CASSSGEQFF. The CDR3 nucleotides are TGTGCCAGCAGTTCCGGTGAGCAGTTCTTC.

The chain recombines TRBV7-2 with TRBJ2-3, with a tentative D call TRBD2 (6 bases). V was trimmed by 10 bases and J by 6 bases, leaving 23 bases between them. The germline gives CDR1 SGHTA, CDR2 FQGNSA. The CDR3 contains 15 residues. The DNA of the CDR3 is TGTGCCAACTCGGGACGTGGGCTAGCGTCGGATACGCAGTATTTT. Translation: CANSGRGLASDTQYF. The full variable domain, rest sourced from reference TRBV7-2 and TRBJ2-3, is GAGVSQSPSNKVTEKGKDVELRCDPISGHTALYWYRQSLGQGLEFLIYFQGNSAPDKSGLPSDRFSAERTGGSVSTLTIQRTQQEDSAVYLCANSGRGLASDTQYFGPGTRLTVL.

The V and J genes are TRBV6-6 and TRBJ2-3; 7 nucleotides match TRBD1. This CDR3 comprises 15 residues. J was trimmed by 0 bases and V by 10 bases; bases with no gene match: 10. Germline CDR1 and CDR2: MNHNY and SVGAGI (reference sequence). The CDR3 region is CATGGNPSSTDTQYF. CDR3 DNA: TGTGCCACAGGGGGAAATCCATCTAGCACAGATACGCAGTATTTT.

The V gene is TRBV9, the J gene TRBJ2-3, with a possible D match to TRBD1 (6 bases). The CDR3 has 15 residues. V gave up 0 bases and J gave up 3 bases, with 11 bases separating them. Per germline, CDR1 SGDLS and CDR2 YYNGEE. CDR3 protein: CASSVDGRGTDTQYF. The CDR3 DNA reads TGTGCCAGCAGCGTAGACGGCAGGGGTACAGATACGCAGTATTTT.

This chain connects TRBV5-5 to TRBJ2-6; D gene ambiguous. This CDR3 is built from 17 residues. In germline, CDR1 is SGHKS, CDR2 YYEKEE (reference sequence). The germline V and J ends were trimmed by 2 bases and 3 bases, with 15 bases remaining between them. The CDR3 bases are TGTGCCAGCAGCTTTGATCCTCACTTCCTTGGGGCCAACGTCCTGACTTTC. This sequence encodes CASSFDPHFLGANVLTF.

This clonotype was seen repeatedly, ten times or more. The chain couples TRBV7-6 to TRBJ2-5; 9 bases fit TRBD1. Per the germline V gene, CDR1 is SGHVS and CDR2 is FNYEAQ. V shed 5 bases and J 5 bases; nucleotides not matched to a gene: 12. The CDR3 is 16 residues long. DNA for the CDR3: TGTGCCAGCAGCCCGATAACAGGGGGCGTAGGGGAGACCCAGTACTTC. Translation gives CASSPITGGVGETQYF.